Listed here are 13 T cell receptor beta chains from one sample, sequenced in a study of Graves' ophthalmopathy and Graves' hyperthyroidism. TCR beta CDR3 amplification used RNA transcripts. Scientists carried out first-round RT-PCR using HTBI primers and then a second-round multiplex PCR. TCRdb itself ran the multiplex PCR reads through MiXCR, one entry per CDR3 protein. The sample contains approximately 460,000 distinct CDR3 sequences, 14% of which appear only once. Sequences were obtained from blood. Receptor source: a woman younger than 45 with Graves' ophthalmopathy.

This clonotype was counted at least ten times. The chain employs TRBV27 and TRBJ1-6; D gene uncertain. The CDR3 runs to 17 residues. V was shortened by 4 bases and J by 0 bases, with 13 bases between the two germline ends. Germline-derived CDR1 and CDR2 are MNHEY and SMNVEV (reference sequence). CDR3 in amino acids: CASSSRLLSSYNSPLHF. CDR3 nucleotides: TGTGCCAGCAGTTCTCGACTCCTGAGCTCCTATAATTCACCCCTCCACTTT.

The V call is TRBV6-1, the J call TRBJ1-1, with D uncertain. V was shortened by 6 bases and J by 7 bases, with 9 bases between the two germline ends. Germline loops: CDR1 MNHNS, CDR2 SASEGT. CDR3 length: 11 residues. CDR3 sequence reads: CASSPAHEAFF. The CDR3 bases are TGTGCCAGCAGCCCAGCCCATGAAGCTTTCTTT.

The table lists this clonotype with many counts. The rearrangement joins TRBV28 to TRBJ2-7; D unclear. The germline gives CDR1 MDHEN, CDR2 SYDVKM. V was clipped by 5 bases and J by 3 bases, with 14 bases between them. The length of the CDR3 is 14 residues. The chain's CDR3 is CASSDTGSNYEQYF. The CDR3 coding sequence is TGTGCCAGCAGTGATACCGGGTCAAACTACGAGCAGTACTTC.

This clonotype was detected many times. The V and J genes are TRBV28 and TRBJ2-7, with TRBD2 matching over 7 bases. V gave up 5 bases and J gave up 1 base; unmatched junction bases: 5. Germline V gene sequence: CDR1 MDHEN, CDR2 SYDVKM. The length of the CDR3 is 14 residues. The CDR3 DNA follows: TGTGCCAGCAGTGTCGGGGGGACTTCCTACGAGCAGTACTTC. Protein: CASSVGGTSYEQYF.

This clonotype has at least ten counts. The rearrangement joins TRBV7-8 to TRBJ1-1, with D maybe TRBD1 (5 bases). Between the trimmed V and J ends, which lost 5 bases and 3 bases, there was a span of 13 bases. The germline V gene has CDR1 SGHVS and CDR2 FQNEAQ. The CDR3 is 14 amino acids. The CDR3 reads CASSPDSFYTEAFF. DNA of the CDR3: TGTGCCAGCAGCCCTGACAGTTTCTACACTGAAGCTTTCTTT.

Many counts were recorded for this clonotype. The rearrangement links TRBV12-3 or TRBV12-4 to TRBJ1-1; D uncertain. The CDR3 spans 15 residues. The ends were cut back, 3 bases at V and 3 bases at J, with 14 bases in the middle. As DNA, the CDR3 is TGTGCCAGCAGTTTTGTGAAGGGATTGGACACTGAAGCTTTCTTT. Translation gives CASSFVKGLDTEAFF.

This clonotype was counted ten times or more. The gene calls are TRBV2 and TRBJ2-2; TRBD1 aligns across 8 bases. With 10 bases clipped from V and 6 bases from J, the junction kept 1 base outside the gene matches. CDR3 length equals 11 residues. The germline V gene has CDR1 SNHLY and CDR2 FYNNEI. DNA of the CDR3: TGTGCCACGGACAGGGCCGGGGAGCTGTTTTTT. Protein: CATDRAGELFF.

There are many counts of this clonotype. The gene calls are TRBV5-1 and TRBJ2-7; D unresolved. CDR3 length: 15 amino acids. Trimming took 0 bases from V and 0 from J, leaving 10 bases between them. Germline V gene lookup returns CDR1 SGHRS and CDR2 YFSETQ. CDR3 DNA: TGCGCCAGCAGCTTGGGGGTGGGAATCTCCTACGAGCAGTACTTC. Protein product: CASSLGVGISYEQYF.

In this sample, this clonotype turned up many times. V gene TRBV13 combines with J gene TRBJ1-1, with D possibly being TRBD1 (5 bases). Per germline, CDR1 PRHDT and CDR2 FYEKMQ (reference sequence). This CDR3 is built from 14 residues. V was cut by 0 bases and J by 6 bases, with 11 bases left in between. The CDR3 DNA reads as TGTGCCAGCAGCTTAGGCGGGGCGCGACCTGAAGCTTTCTTT. Its protein is CASSLGGARPEAFF.

The sample holds many counts of this clonotype. One end of the junction is discordant with germline, which a read error may explain. The gene calls are TRBV6-1 and TRBJ1-5; possible D gene TRBD1, 5 bases. Germline CDR1 and CDR2: MNHNS and SASEGT. The CDR3 runs to 11 residues. CDR3 sequence: CATAINQPQHF. In DNA form, the CDR3 reads TGCGCGACAGCCATCAATCAGCCCCAGCATTTT.

This clonotype was counted at least ten times. DNA of the CDR3: TGTGCCAGCAGTCCCGTTCTTAACTATGGCTACACCTTC. It translates to CASSPVLNYGYTF. The chain uses TRBV25-1 and TRBJ1-2; D is unresolved. CDR3 length: 13 residues. Germline lookup yields CDR1 MGHDK and CDR2 SYGVNS. V was pared by 5 bases and J by 1 base, with 8 bases between.

Many counts were recorded for this clonotype. This sequence joins TRBV6-1 and TRBJ2-7; 9 bases agree with TRBD1. The CDR3 spans 15 residues. Germline loops: CDR1 MNHNS, CDR2 SASEGT. V shed 1 base, J shed 3 bases, and the junction held 4 bases outside the gene matches. This CDR3 is CASSEEGTGIYEQYF. DNA for the CDR3: TGTGCCAGCAGTGAAGAGGGGACAGGGATCTACGAGCAGTACTTC.

This clonotype was observed at least ten times. The chain combines TRBV28 with TRBJ2-7; D is perhaps TRBD1 (5 bases). The V and J ends lost 5 bases and 4 bases respectively, with 12 bases between them. Germline-derived CDR1 and CDR2 are MDHEN and SYDVKM. This CDR3 contains 13 residues. The CDR3 loop is CASSPRVVYEQYF. CDR3 bases: TGTGCCAGCAGTCCCAGGGTGGTATACGAGCAGTACTTC.